The next 8 T cell receptor beta chains were all read from a single sample in a study of blood T cell repertoires in COVID-19. Assay used: immunoSEQ multiplex PCR; TCRdb lists only in-frame clones, some missing. Among roughly 100,000 clones, roughly four fifths were seen once, and the ten largest hold more than 13%. The sample was peripheral blood. These receptor sequences come from a woman aged 55-69 years with acute or convalescent COVID-19.

The V call is TRBV5-1, the J call TRBJ2-7, with D possibly TRBD1 on 5 matching bases. Germline CDR1 and CDR2: SGHRS and YFSETQ. V was shortened by 3 bases and J by 6 bases, with 13 bases between the two germline ends. This CDR3 contains 13 residues. The CDR3 region is CASSSGSSGEQYF. In DNA, the CDR3 is TGCGCCAGCAGCTCAGGGTCCTCGGGCGAGCAGTACTTC.

This clone was recorded a few times. V and J are TRBV1 and TRBJ2-7; the DNA was not used to check the table's D call, TRBD1. TRBV1 is noted as a pseudogene. The CDR3 spans 16 residues. For the CDR3, the DNA is TGCACCAGCAGCCAAGATCATATAACAGGGCGCTACGAGCAGTACTTC. It is translated as CTSSQDHITGRYEQYF.

This chain connects TRBV18 to TRBJ2-5, with TRBD2 matching 12 bases. V shed 3 bases and J 1 base; nucleotides not matched to a gene: 0. The CDR3 sequence is 15 residues long. The germline V gene encodes CDR1 KGHSH and CDR2 LQKENI. The CDR3 nucleotides are TGTGCCAGCTCACCGACTAGCGGGGGCCAAGAGACCCAGTACTTC. Residues: CASSPTSGGQETQYF.

This clone was recorded once. A much larger clone is a single base away; this may be a read error. The chain has TRBV19 and TRBJ2-7, with D perhaps TRBD2 (6 bases). The length of the CDR3 is 15 residues. V lost 3 bases and J 0 bases, leaving 12 bases between the germline ends. Germline V gene sequence: CDR1 LNHDA, CDR2 SQIVND (reference sequence). CDR3 DNA: TGTGCCAGTAGTATGGCCTCTAGCGCCTCCTACGAGCAGTACTTC. Translating gives CASSMASSASYEQYF.

CDR3 region: CASKRDPGTRQFF. CDR3 bases: TGTGCCAGCAAGCGGGACCCAGGGACACGGCAGTTCTTC. V and J are TRBV25-1 and TRBJ2-1, with TRBD2 as a possible D gene (7 bases). The CDR3 spans 13 residues. Trimming left V 7 bases short and J 12 bases short, with 19 bases between. Germline loops: CDR1 MGHDK, CDR2 SYGVNS.

V gene TRBV5-1 combines with J gene TRBJ1-4, with 7 bases matching TRBD1. Trimming removed 4 bases from V and 3 bases from J; junction bases left unmatched: 6. The CDR3 consists of 15 residues. Germline values: CDR1 SGHRS, CDR2 YFSETQ. Here the CDR3 DNA reads TGCGCCAGCAGCGCACCGGGACAGCCTAATGAAAAACTGTTTTTT. This encodes CASSAPGQPNEKLFF.

The chain has TRBV6-5 and TRBJ1-2; 8 nucleotides align to TRBD1. V shed 5 bases, J shed 3 bases, and the junction held 5 bases outside the gene matches. This CDR3 is 14 amino acids long. Looked up from germline, CDR1 is MNHEY and CDR2 is SVGAGI. This chain's CDR3 is CASSRTGPDYGYTF. CDR3 coding DNA: TGTGCCAGCAGTCGGACAGGGCCAGACTATGGCTACACCTTC.

V gene TRBV7-2 combines with J gene TRBJ1-5; D gene unclear. Deletions cut 1 base from V and 5 bases from J, with 6 bases between. The germline CDR1 and CDR2 sequences are SGHTA and FQGNSA. This CDR3 has 13 residues. This CDR3 reads CASSLDGYQPQHF. CDR3 bases: TGTGCCAGCAGCTTAGACGGGTATCAGCCCCAGCATTTT.